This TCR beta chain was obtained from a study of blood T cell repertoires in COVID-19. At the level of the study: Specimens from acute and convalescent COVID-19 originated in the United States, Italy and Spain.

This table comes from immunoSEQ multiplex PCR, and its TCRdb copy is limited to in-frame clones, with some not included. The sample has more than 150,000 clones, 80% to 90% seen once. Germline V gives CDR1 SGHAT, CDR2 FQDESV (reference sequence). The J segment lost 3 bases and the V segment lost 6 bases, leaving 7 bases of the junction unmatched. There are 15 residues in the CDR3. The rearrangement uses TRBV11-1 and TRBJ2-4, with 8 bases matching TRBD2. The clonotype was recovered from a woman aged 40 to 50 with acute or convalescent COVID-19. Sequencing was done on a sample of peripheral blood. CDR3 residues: CASRLSGSGKNIQYF. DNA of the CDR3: TGTGCCAGCAGATTAAGCGGGAGCGGCAAAAACATTCAGTACTTC.